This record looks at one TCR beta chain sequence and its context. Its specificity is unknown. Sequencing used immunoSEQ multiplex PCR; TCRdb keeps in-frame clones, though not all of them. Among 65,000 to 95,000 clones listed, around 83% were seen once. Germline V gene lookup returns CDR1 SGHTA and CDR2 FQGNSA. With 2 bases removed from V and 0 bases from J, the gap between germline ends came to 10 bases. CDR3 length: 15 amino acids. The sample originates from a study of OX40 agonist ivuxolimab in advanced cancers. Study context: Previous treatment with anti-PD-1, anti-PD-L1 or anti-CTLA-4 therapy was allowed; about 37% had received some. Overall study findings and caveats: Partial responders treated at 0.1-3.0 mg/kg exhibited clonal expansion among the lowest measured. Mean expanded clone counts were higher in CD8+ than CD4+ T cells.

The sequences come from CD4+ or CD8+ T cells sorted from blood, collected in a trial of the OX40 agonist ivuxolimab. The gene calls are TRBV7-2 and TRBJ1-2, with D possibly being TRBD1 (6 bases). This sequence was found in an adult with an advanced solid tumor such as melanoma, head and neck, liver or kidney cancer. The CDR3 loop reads CASSLQTGTNYGYTF. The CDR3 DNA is TGTGCCAGCAGCTTACAAACAGGGACTAACTATGGCTACACCTTC.